The subject of this entry is one TCR beta chain. This sample was taken from a study of identical twins. Donors uniformly comprised healthy Caucasians. CDR1 DFQATT and CDR2 SNEGSKA come from the germline V gene (reference sequence). V shed 6 bases and J 5 bases; nucleotides not matched to a gene: 12. The CDR3 is 15 residues long. A universal primer site was incorporated via template switching, and the cDNA contained unique molecular identifiers. TCRdb independently ran MiXCR on the 5' RACE reads; one entry per CDR3 protein. The table includes some 1,600,000 distinct CDR3 sequences, around 33% detected once.

This TCR was recovered from a newborn girl in good health. Sequencing input: cord blood. The chain is built from TRBV20-1 and TRBJ2-3, with 9 positions matching TRBD2. CDR3 DNA sequence: TGCAGTGCCCCTCGCGCGGGGGGGCCTGAAGATACGCAGTATTTT. This translates into CSAPRAGGPEDTQYF.